The present T cell receptor beta chain was sequenced within a study of CD8+ T cells in alopecia areata. RNA was isolated and reverse transcribed to cDNA, the sequencing template. Only in-frame clones appear in the TCRdb table, and some are missing; sequencing was by immunoSEQ multiplex PCR. This table holds hundreds of thousands of clones, around two thirds found once. Germline V gives CDR1 SGHRS, CDR2 YFSETQ. The CDR3 spans 15 residues. V was clipped by 4 bases and J by 6 bases, with 14 bases between them. The TCR was taken from a human donor with alopecia areata. The material sequenced was CD4+ T cells sorted from blood, taken at week 0. The chain links TRBV5-1 to TRBJ1-6; no clear D gene. In nucleotides, the CDR3 is TGCGCCAGCAGCCCTAGGACGGGATCTAATTCACCCCTCCACTTT. Its protein is CASSPRTGSNSPLHF.